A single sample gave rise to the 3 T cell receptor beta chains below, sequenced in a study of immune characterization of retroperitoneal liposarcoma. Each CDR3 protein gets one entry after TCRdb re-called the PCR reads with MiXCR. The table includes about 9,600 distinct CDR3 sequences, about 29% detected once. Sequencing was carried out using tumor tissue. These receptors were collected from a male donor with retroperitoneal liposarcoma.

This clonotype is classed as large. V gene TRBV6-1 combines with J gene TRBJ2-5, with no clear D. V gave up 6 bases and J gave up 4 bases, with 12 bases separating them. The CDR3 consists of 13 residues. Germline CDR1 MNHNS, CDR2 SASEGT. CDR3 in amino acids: CASSWGIRETQYF. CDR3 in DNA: TGTGCCAGCAGCTGGGGTATCCGAGAGACCCAGTACTTC.

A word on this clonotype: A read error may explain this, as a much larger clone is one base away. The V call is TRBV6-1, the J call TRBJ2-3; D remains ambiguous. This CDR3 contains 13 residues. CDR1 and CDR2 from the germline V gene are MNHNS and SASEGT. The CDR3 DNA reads TGTGCCAGCAGGGCGGTTAGTTTTGATACGCAGTGTTTT. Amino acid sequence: CASRAVSFDTQCF.

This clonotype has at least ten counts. CDR3 in DNA: TGTGCCAGCAGCTTAACAGGCACAGGGAGGACAGATACGCAGTATTTT. Translation: CASSLTGTGRTDTQYF. This rearrangement joins TRBV11-1 to TRBJ2-3; D possibly matches TRBD1 or TRBD2 (6 bases each). Per germline, CDR1 SGHAT and CDR2 FQDESV (reference sequence). The V gene lost 2 bases and the J gene lost 3 bases, with 15 bases spanning the gap. The CDR3 is 16 amino acids.